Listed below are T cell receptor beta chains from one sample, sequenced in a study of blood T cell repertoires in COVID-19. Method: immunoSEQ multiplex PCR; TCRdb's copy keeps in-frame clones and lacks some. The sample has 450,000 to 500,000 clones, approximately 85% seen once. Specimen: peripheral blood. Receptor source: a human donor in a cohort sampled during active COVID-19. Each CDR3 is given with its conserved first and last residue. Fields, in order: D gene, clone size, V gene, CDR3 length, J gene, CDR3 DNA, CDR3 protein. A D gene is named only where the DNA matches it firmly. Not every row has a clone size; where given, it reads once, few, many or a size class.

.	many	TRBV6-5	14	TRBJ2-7	TGTGCCAGCAGCCCAGCCCCAGGGTACTACGAGCAGTACTTC	CASSPAPGYYEQYF
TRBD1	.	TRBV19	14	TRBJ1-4	TGTGCCAGTAGGGACAGGGGGTCGGATGAAAAACTGTTTTTT	CASRDRGSDEKLFF
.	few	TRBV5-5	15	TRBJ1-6	TGTGCCAGCAGCCCAAACGGTTTAGATAATTCACCCCTCCACTTT	CASSPNGLDNSPLHF
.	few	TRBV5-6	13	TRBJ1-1	TGTGCCAGCAGCCTCGACAGGAACACTGAAGCTTTCTTT	CASSLDRNTEAFF
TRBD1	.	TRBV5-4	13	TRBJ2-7	TGTGCCAGCAGCTCGGGACAGGGACTCGAGCAGTACTTC	CASSSGQGLEQYF
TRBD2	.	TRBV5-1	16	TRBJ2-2	TGCGCCAGCAGCGTAGCGGGACTGCAAAACACCGGGGAGCTGTTTTTT	CASSVAGLQNTGELFF
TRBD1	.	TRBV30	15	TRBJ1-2	TGTGCCTGGAGTGTAGGCAGGGGGCGTAACTATGGCTACACCTTC	CAWSVGRGRNYGYTF
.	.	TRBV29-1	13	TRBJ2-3	TGCAGCGTTGTACTTGGTAGCCCTGATACGCAGTATTTT	CSVVLGSPDTQYF
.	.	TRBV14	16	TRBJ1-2	TGTGCCAGCAGCCACTTCAATGGGGCAGTCGACTATGGCTACACCTTC	CASSHFNGAVDYGYTF
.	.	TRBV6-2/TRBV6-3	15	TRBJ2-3	TGTGCCAGCAGCCTCCTTCGTAGCGGCCTAGATACGCAGTATTTT	CASSLLRSGLDTQYF
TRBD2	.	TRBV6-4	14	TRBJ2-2	TGTGCCAGCAGTGGACTAGCCTCCACCGGGGAGCTGTTTTTT	CASSGLASTGELFF
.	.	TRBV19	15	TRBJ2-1	TGTGCCAGTAGTATCCGGGCAGGGTCCGGGAGTGAGCAGTTCTTC	CASSIRAGSGSEQFF
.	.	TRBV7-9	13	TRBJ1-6	TGTGCCAGCAGCCGACAGATCGATTCACCCCTCCACTTT	CASSRQIDSPLHF
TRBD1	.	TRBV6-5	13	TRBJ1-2	TGTGCCAGCATGAGACAGGGGGTGACGGGCTACACCTTC	CASMRQGVTGYTF
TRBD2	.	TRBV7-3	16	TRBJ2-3	TGTGCCAGCAGCTCTACCACTAGCGCCAGGGCAGATACGCAGTATTTT	CASSSTTSARADTQYF
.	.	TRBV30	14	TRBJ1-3	TGTGCCTGGGCCTCTCAACAGGCTGGAAACACCATATATTTT	CAWASQQAGNTIYF
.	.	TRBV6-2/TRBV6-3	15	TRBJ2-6	TGTGCCAGCAGTTATGGGGGCGCTGGGGCCAACGTCCTGACTTTC	CASSYGGAGANVLTF
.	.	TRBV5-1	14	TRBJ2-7	TGCGCCAGCAGCGTGTTACAGGGGGGGCACGAGCAGTACTTC	CASSVLQGGHEQYF
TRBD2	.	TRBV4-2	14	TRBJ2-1	TGTGCCAGCAGCCCGCTATTCGGGAGGGTCCAGCAGTTCTTC	CASSPLFGRVQQFF
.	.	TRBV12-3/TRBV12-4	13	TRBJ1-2	TGTGCCAGCAGGGGGGGATTGACGTATGGCTACACCTTC	CASRGGLTYGYTF
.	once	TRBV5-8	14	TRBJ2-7	TGTGCCAGCAGCTTGAGGGCGGGACCGGGGGAGCAGTACTTC	CASSLRAGPGEQYF
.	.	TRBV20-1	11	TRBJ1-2	TGCAGTGCTAGTGCAGGGGAAGGCTACACCTTC	CSASAGEGYTF